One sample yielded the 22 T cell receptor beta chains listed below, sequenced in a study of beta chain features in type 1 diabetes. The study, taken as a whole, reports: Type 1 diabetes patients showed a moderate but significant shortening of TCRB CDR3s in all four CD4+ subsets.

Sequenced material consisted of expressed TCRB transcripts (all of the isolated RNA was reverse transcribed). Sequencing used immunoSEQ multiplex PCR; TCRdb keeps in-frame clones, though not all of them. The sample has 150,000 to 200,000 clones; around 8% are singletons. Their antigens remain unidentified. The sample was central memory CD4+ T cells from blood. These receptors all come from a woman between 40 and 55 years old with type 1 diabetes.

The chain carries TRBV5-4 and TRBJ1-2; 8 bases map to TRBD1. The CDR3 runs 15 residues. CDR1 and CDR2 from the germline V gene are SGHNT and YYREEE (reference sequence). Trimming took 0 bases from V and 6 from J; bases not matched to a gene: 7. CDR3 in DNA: TGTGCCAGCAGCTTGGCGAGTCAGGGGGCGGATGGCTACACCTTC. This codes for CASSLASQGADGYTF.

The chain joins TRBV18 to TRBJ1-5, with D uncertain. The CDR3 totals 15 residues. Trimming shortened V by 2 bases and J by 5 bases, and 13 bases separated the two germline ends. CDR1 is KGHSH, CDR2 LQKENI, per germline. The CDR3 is CASSPFERADQPQHF. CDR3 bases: TGTGCCAGCTCACCATTTGAGAGGGCAGATCAGCCCCAGCATTTT.

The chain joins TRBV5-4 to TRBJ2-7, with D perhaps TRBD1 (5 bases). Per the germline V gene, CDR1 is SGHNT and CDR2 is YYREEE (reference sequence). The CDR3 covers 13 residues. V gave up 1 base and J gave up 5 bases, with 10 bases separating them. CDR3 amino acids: CASSLRGLDEQYF. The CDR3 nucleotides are TGTGCCAGCAGCTTGAGGGGCTTAGACGAGCAGTACTTC.

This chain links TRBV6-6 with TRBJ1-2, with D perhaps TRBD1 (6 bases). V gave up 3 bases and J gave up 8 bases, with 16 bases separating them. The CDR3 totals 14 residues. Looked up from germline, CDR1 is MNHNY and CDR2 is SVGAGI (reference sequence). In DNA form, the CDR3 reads TGTGCCAGCAGTTATGAAGCGCGGGGGCTGGGCTACACCTTC. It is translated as CASSYEARGLGYTF.

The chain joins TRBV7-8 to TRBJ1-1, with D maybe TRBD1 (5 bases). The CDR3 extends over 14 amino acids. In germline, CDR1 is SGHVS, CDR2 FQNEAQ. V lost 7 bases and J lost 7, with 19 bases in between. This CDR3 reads CASNHRGDRGEAFF. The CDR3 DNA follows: TGTGCCAGCAACCATCGGGGGGATAGGGGTGAAGCTTTCTTT.

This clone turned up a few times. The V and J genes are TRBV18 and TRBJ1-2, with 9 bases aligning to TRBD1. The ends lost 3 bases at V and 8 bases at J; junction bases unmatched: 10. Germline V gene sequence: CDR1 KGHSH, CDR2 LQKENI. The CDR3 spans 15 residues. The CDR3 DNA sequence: TGTGCCAGCTCACCGACCAAGGACAGGGGCGAAGGCTACACCTTC. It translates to CASSPTKDRGEGYTF.

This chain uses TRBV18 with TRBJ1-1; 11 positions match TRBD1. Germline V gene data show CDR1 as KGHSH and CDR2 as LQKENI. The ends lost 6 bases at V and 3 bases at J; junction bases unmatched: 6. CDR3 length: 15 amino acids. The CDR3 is CASSPGQGAHTEAFF. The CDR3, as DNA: TGTGCCAGCTCCCCTGGACAGGGGGCACACACTGAAGCTTTCTTT.

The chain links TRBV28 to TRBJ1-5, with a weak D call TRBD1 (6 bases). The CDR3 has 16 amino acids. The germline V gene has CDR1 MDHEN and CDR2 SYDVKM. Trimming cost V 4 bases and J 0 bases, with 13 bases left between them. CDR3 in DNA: TGTGCCAGCAGTTCACGGACAGTCGATAGCAATCAGCCCCAGCATTTT. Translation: CASSSRTVDSNQPQHF. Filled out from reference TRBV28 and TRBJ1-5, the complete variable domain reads DVKVTQSSRYLVKRTGEKVFLECVQDMDHENMFWYRQDPGLGLRLIYFSYDVKMKEKGDIPEGYSVSREKKERFSLILESASTNQTSMYLCASSSRTVDSNQPQHFGDGTRLSIL.

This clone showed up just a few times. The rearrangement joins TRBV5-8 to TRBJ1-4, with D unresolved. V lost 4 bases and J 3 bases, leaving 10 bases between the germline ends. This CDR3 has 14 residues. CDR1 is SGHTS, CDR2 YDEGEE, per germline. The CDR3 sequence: CASSQDGANEKLFF. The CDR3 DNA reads TGTGCCAGCAGCCAGGACGGGGCTAATGAAAAACTGTTTTTT.

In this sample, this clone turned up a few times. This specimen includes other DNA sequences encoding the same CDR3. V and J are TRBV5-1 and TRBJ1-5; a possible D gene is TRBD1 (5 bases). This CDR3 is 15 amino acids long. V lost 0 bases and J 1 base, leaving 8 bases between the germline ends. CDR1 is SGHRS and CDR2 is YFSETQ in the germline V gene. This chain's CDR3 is CASSLEPGSNQPQHF. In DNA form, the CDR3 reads TGCGCCAGCAGCTTGGAGCCAGGGAGCAATCAGCCCCAGCATTTT.

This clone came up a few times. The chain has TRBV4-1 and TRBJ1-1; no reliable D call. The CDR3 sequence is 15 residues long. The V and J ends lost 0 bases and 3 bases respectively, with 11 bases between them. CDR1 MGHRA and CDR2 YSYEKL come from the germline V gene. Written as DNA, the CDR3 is TGCGCCAGCAGCCAAGAGGAACAGAGGGACACTGAAGCTTTCTTT. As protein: CASSQEEQRDTEAFF.

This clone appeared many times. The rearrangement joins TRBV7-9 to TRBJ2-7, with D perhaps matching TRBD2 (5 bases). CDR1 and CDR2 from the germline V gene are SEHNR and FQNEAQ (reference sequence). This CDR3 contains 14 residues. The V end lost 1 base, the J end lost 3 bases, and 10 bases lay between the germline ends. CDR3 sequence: CASSLGMGDYEQYF. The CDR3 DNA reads TGTGCCAGCAGCTTAGGAATGGGAGACTACGAGCAGTACTTC.

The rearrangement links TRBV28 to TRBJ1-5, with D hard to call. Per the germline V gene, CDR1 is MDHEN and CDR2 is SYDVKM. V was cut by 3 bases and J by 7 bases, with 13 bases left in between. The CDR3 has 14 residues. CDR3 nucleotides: TGTGCCAGCAGTTTGGCAACGTCTGGCCAGCCCCAGCATTTT. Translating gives CASSLATSGQPQHF.

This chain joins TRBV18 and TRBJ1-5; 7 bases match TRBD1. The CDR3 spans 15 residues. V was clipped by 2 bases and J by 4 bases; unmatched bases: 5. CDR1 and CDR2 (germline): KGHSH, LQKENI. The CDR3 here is CASSPTGVVNQPQHF. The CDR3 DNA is TGTGCCAGCTCACCAACAGGGGTGGTGAATCAGCCCCAGCATTTT.

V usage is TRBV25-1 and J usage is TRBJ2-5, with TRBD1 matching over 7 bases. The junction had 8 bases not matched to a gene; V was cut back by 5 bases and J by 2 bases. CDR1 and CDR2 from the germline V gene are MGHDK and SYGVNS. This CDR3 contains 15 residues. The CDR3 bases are TGTGCCAGCAGTCCATCTCGGGGACAGCAAGAGACCCAGTACTTC. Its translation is CASSPSRGQQETQYF.

CDR3 in amino acids: CASSRESNSPLHF. In DNA, the CDR3 is TGTGCCAGCAGTCGGGAGAGTAATTCACCCCTCCACTTT. This chain uses TRBV5-6 with TRBJ1-6; D uncertain. Germline lookup yields CDR1 SGHDT and CDR2 YYEEEE. V was cut by 5 bases and J by 6 bases, with 9 bases left in between. This CDR3 is 13 amino acids long.

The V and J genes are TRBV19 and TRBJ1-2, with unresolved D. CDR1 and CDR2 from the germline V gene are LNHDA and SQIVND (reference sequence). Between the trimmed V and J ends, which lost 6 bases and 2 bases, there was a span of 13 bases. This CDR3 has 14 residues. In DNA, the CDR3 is TGTGCCAGTAGAACGGGAATTGGAAACTATGGCTACACCTTC. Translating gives CASRTGIGNYGYTF.

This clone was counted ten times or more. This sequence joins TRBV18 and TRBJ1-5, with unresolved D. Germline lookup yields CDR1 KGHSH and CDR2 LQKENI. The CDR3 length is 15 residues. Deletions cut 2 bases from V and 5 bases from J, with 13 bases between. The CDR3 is CASSPTGNEDQPQHF. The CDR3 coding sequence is TGTGCCAGCTCACCAACGGGGAATGAGGATCAGCCCCAGCATTTT.

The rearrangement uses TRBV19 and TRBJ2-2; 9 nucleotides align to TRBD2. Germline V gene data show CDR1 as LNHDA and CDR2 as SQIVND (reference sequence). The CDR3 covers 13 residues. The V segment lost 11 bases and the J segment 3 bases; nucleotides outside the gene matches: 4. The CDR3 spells CAVLAGYTGELFF. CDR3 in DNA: TGTGCCGTCCTAGCGGGGTACACCGGGGAGCTGTTTTTT.

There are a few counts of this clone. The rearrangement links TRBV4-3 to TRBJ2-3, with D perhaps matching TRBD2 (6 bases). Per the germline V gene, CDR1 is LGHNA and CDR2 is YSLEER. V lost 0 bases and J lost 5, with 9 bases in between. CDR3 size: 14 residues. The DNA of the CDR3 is TGCGCCAGCAGCCAAGATGGGGGGAAAGATACGCAGTATTTT. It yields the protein CASSQDGGKDTQYF.

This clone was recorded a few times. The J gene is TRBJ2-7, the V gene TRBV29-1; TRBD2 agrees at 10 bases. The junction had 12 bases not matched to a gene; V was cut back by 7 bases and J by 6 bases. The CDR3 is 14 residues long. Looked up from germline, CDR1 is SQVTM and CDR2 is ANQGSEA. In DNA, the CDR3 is TGCAGCGCTGGGAAGAGCGGGAGGGCCTCCGAGCAGTACTTC. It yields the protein CSAGKSGRASEQYF.

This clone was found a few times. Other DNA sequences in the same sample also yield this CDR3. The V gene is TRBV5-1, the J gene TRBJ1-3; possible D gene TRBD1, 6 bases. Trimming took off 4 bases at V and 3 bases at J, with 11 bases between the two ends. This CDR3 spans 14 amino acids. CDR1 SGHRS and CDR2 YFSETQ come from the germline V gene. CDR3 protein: CASSPRTDGNTIYF. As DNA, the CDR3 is TGCGCCAGCAGCCCGAGGACAGATGGAAACACCATATATTTT. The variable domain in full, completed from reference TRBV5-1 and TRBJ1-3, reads KAGVTQTPRYLIKTRGQQVTLSCSPISGHRSVSWYQQTPGQGLQFLFEYFSETQRNKGNFPGRFSGRQFSNSRSEMNVSTLELGDSALYLCASSPRTDGNTIYFGEGSWLTVV.